This entry lists 6 T cell receptor beta chains sequenced from one sample in a study of T cell repertoires in cytomegalovirus infection. MiXCR was run by TCRdb on the reads, yielding one entry per CDR3 protein. The table lists about 260,000 distinct CDR3 sequences, approximately 15% of them singletons. Sequenced sample: PBMCs. All receptors come from a human donor in good health (CMV status not recorded). Some clones in this sample may be carry-over from other donors' samples.

In this sample, this clonotype turned up a few times. The gene calls are TRBV4-1 and TRBJ2-7; D is undetermined. Looked up from germline, CDR1 is MGHRA and CDR2 is YSYEKL. V lost 0 bases, J lost 7 bases, and 7 bases lay in between. The CDR3 spans 12 residues. CDR3 loop: CASSQDLGEQYF. CDR3 in DNA: TGCGCCAGCAGCCAAGATCTAGGGGAGCAGTACTTC.

This clonotype was observed a handful of times. This rearrangement joins TRBV7-9 to TRBJ1-1; 7 bases are shared with TRBD1. This CDR3 is built from 16 residues. The trim removed 4 bases at V and 4 bases at J, leaving 12 bases unmatched. Germline V lookup: CDR1 SEHNR, CDR2 FQNEAQ (reference sequence). The CDR3 coding sequence is TGTGCCAGCAGCTCCCCCCCGGGACAGCTTGGCACTGAAGCTTTCTTT. Amino acids: CASSSPPGQLGTEAFF.

This clonotype was counted at least ten times. The chain employs TRBV9 and TRBJ1-2; 11 bases match TRBD1. The germline V gene encodes CDR1 SGDLS and CDR2 YYNGEE. J gave up 7 bases and V 4 bases, and 15 bases lay outside the gene matches. The CDR3 length is 17 residues. This chain's CDR3 is CASSLTSGQGGFGGYTF. In nucleotides, the CDR3 is TGTGCCAGCAGCCTAACCTCGGGACAGGGGGGTTTTGGTGGCTACACCTTC.

The J gene is TRBJ2-2, the V gene TRBV28; 11 positions match TRBD2. The CDR3 extends over 15 amino acids. V dropped 6 bases and J dropped 3; count of bases not matched to a gene: 3. The germline V gene has CDR1 MDHEN and CDR2 SYDVKM. The DNA of the CDR3 is TGTGCCAGCAGCCGTAGCGGGAGGGACACCGGGGAGCTGTTTTTT. Amino acid sequence: CASSRSGRDTGELFF.

This clonotype was recorded at least ten times. This chain joins TRBV7-9 and TRBJ1-1, with D unclear. The CDR3 runs 15 residues. Deletions cut 5 bases from V and 1 base from J, with 14 bases between. CDR1 is SEHNR, CDR2 FQNEAQ, per germline (reference sequence). The CDR3 loop reads CASSPRVLENTEAFF. CDR3 sequence (DNA): TGTGCCAGCAGCCCCAGAGTTTTAGAGAACACTGAAGCTTTCTTT.

The rearrangement joins TRBV20-1 to TRBJ1-2; D uncertain. Deletions cut 0 bases from V and 2 bases from J, with 13 bases between. The germline V gene encodes CDR1 DFQATT and CDR2 SNEGSKA (reference sequence). This CDR3 comprises 15 residues. The CDR3 is CSARDSRTGNYGYTF. The CDR3 DNA follows: TGCAGTGCTAGAGATTCGCGGACCGGGAACTATGGCTACACCTTC.